This is a list of T cell receptor beta chains from one sample in a study of molecular identifiers for immune sequencing clone quantification. From the PCR reads, TCRdb called clonotypes with MiXCR, one entry per CDR3 protein. The repertoire includes fewer than 45,000 distinct CDR3 sequences, roughly 18% of them detected once, and roughly 6.9% sits in the top ten. The material sequenced was naive CD8+ T cells from blood, with Jurkat cell RNA spiked in. All receptors derive from a human donor in good health. Some libraries in this study had Jurkat cell RNA spiked in. Both conserved end residues are part of each CDR3. The D gene is left open where the match is weak. Clone size is not always given. Where it is, it says once, few, many or a class for expanded clones.

V gene: TRBV27; D gene: TRBD1; J gene: TRBJ2-7; clone size: many; CDR3 length: 16; CDR3 protein: CASSDRGSGRSYEQYF; CDR3 DNA: TGTGCCAGCAGTGACAGGGGGTCGGGAAGATCCTACGAGCAGTACTTC
V gene: TRBV29-1; D gene: TRBD2; J gene: TRBJ2-3; clone size: NA; CDR3 length: 15; CDR3 protein: CSAPALAMISDTQYF; CDR3 DNA: TGCAGCGCCCCCGCACTAGCGATGATCTCAGATACGCAGTATTTT
V gene: TRBV21-1; D gene: NA; J gene: TRBJ2-4; clone size: NA; CDR3 length: 18; CDR3 protein: CASSPPDGSRLAKNIQYF; CDR3 DNA: TGTGCCAGCAGCCCCCCCGATGGGAGCAGACTAGCCAAAAACATTCAGTACTTC
V gene: TRBV6-5; D gene: TRBD2; J gene: TRBJ2-3; clone size: few; CDR3 length: 16; CDR3 protein: CASSYGQREYSDTQYF; CDR3 DNA: TGTGCCAGCAGTTACGGACAGCGGGAGTACTCAGATACGCAGTATTTT
V gene: TRBV27; D gene: TRBD1; J gene: TRBJ1-5; clone size: NA; CDR3 length: 14; CDR3 protein: CASSFGRGDQPQHF; CDR3 DNA: TGTGCCAGCAGTTTCGGCAGGGGGGACCAGCCCCAGCATTTT
V gene: TRBV7-6; D gene: NA; J gene: TRBJ2-3; clone size: many; CDR3 length: 15; CDR3 protein: CASSFSGGEADTQYF; CDR3 DNA: TGTGCCAGCAGCTTTTCGGGGGGCGAGGCAGATACGCAGTATTTT
V gene: TRBV4-1; D gene: TRBD2; J gene: TRBJ2-7; clone size: many; CDR3 length: 16; CDR3 protein: CASSHAPSGRIYEQYF; CDR3 DNA: TGCGCCAGCAGCCATGCCCCTAGCGGGAGGATCTACGAGCAGTACTTC
V gene: TRBV20-1; D gene: NA; J gene: TRBJ2-5; clone size: many; CDR3 length: 13; CDR3 protein: CSADITYQETQYF; CDR3 DNA: TGCAGTGCTGATATAACGTACCAAGAGACCCAGTACTTC
V gene: TRBV11-2; D gene: TRBD1; J gene: TRBJ1-2; clone size: many; CDR3 length: 14; CDR3 protein: CASSLGQGDYGYTF; CDR3 DNA: TGTGCCAGCAGCTTAGGACAGGGTGATTATGGCTACACTTTC
V gene: TRBV6-2/TRBV6-3; D gene: TRBD2; J gene: TRBJ2-4; clone size: many; CDR3 length: 23; CDR3 protein: CASGKTSWAGPGWREEAKNIQYF; CDR3 DNA: TGTGCCAGCGGCAAGACCTCCTGGGCAGGGCCTGGATGGCGGGAGGAGGCCAAAAACATTCAGTACTTC
V gene: TRBV12-3/TRBV12-4; D gene: NA; J gene: TRBJ1-1; clone size: many; CDR3 length: 13; CDR3 protein: CASEQDLNTEAFF; CDR3 DNA: TGTGCCAGCGAACAGGACCTGAACACTGAAGCTTTCTTT
V gene: TRBV5-1; D gene: NA; J gene: TRBJ1-2; clone size: NA; CDR3 length: 13; CDR3 protein: CASSLAQSYGYTF; CDR3 DNA: TGCGCCAGCAGCTTGGCGCAGTCCTATGGCTACACCTTC
V gene: TRBV5-1; D gene: TRBD1; J gene: TRBJ1-4; clone size: many; CDR3 length: 15; CDR3 protein: CASSWTGTGGEKLFF; CDR3 DNA: TGCGCCAGCAGCTGGACCGGGACAGGGGGTGAAAAACTGTTTTTT
V gene: TRBV13; D gene: NA; J gene: TRBJ2-1; clone size: many; CDR3 length: 19; CDR3 protein: CASSLLVLRETLSYNEQFF; CDR3 DNA: TGTGCCAGCAGCTTACTCGTTCTCCGGGAGACTCTTTCCTACAATGAGCAGTTCTTC
V gene: TRBV4-1; D gene: NA; J gene: TRBJ2-1; clone size: few; CDR3 length: 20; CDR3 protein: CASSQDPKRAIYSSYNEQFF; CDR3 DNA: TGCGCCAGCAGCCAAGATCCTAAGCGGGCCATCTACAGCTCCTACAATGAGCAGTTCTTC
V gene: TRBV3-1; D gene: TRBD2; J gene: TRBJ2-1; clone size: NA; CDR3 length: 15; CDR3 protein: CASRRTSGSYNEQFF; CDR3 DNA: TGTGCCAGCAGACGGACTAGCGGGAGCTACAATGAGCAGTTCTTC
V gene: TRBV2; D gene: NA; J gene: TRBJ2-7; clone size: NA; CDR3 length: 13; CDR3 protein: CASQLGAVYEQCF; CDR3 DNA: TGTGCCAGCCAGCTGGGGGCAGTTTACGAGCAGTGCTTC
V gene: TRBV11-2; D gene: TRBD2; J gene: TRBJ2-7; clone size: NA; CDR3 length: 18; CDR3 protein: CASSVGGVRAGGPREQYF; CDR3 DNA: TGTGCCAGCAGCGTAGGTGGGGTACGAGCGGGAGGGCCCCGCGAGCAGTACTTC
V gene: TRBV20-1; D gene: TRBD1; J gene: TRBJ2-7; clone size: many; CDR3 length: 14; CDR3 protein: CSARKGQSFHEQYF; CDR3 DNA: TGCAGTGCTAGAAAGGGACAGTCATTCCACGAGCAGTACTTC
V gene: TRBV2; D gene: TRBD2; J gene: TRBJ2-1; clone size: many; CDR3 length: 15; CDR3 protein: CASTEKRESYNEQFF; CDR3 DNA: TGTGCCAGCACCGAGAAGCGGGAGTCCTACAATGAGCAGTTCTTC
V gene: TRBV7-8; D gene: NA; J gene: TRBJ2-1; clone size: many; CDR3 length: 17; CDR3 protein: CASSSTSRMTTYNEQFF; CDR3 DNA: TGTGCCAGCAGCTCCACGTCACGGATGACAACCTACAATGAGCAGTTCTTC
V gene: TRBV2; D gene: NA; J gene: TRBJ2-5; clone size: few; CDR3 length: 10; CDR3 protein: CASSLQPQYF; CDR3 DNA: TGTGCCAGCAGTCTTCAACCGCAGTACTTC
V gene: TRBV24-1; D gene: TRBD2; J gene: TRBJ2-1; clone size: few; CDR3 length: 16; CDR3 protein: CATSDFGLAGKDEQFF; CDR3 DNA: TGTGCCACCAGTGATTTCGGACTAGCGGGAAAGGATGAGCAGTTCTTC
V gene: TRBV9; D gene: TRBD2; J gene: TRBJ2-7; clone size: many; CDR3 length: 16; CDR3 protein: CASSVGLAGGLYEQYF; CDR3 DNA: TGTGCCAGCAGCGTAGGACTAGCGGGAGGGCTCTACGAGCAGTACTTC
V gene: TRBV4-3; D gene: TRBD2; J gene: TRBJ2-1; clone size: many; CDR3 length: 18; CDR3 protein: CASSQDRRLAGPLGEQFF; CDR3 DNA: TGCGCCAGCAGCCAAGATCGAAGACTAGCGGGTCCCCTTGGAGAGCAGTTCTTC
V gene: TRBV28; D gene: NA; J gene: TRBJ1-1; clone size: NA; CDR3 length: 15; CDR3 protein: CASSYPTEFNTEAFF; CDR3 DNA: TGTGCCAGCAGTTACCCGACAGAATTTAACACTGAAGCTTTCTTT
V gene: TRBV7-2; D gene: TRBD2; J gene: TRBJ2-1; clone size: NA; CDR3 length: 16; CDR3 protein: CASSREAGESYNEQFF; CDR3 DNA: TGTGCCAGCAGCCGAGAAGCGGGAGAGTCTTACAATGAGCAGTTCTTC
V gene: TRBV12-3/TRBV12-4; D gene: TRBD2; J gene: TRBJ2-7; clone size: many; CDR3 length: 16; CDR3 protein: CASSFGRGEGSYEQYF; CDR3 DNA: TGTGCCAGCAGTTTCGGTCGCGGGGAGGGTTCCTACGAGCAGTACTTC
V gene: TRBV6-5; D gene: TRBD2; J gene: TRBJ2-2; clone size: many; CDR3 length: 18; CDR3 protein: CASSYGLAGMRHTGELFF; CDR3 DNA: TGTGCCAGCAGTTACGGGCTAGCGGGAATGAGGCACACCGGGGAGCTGTTTTTT
V gene: TRBV27; D gene: TRBD1; J gene: TRBJ2-7; clone size: many; CDR3 length: 15; CDR3 protein: CASSFTGGPFYEQYF; CDR3 DNA: TGTGCCAGCAGTTTTACAGGGGGCCCTTTTTACGAGCAGTACTTC
V gene: TRBV23-1; D gene: TRBD1; J gene: TRBJ1-6; clone size: many; CDR3 length: 21; CDR3 protein: CASSQSRQGGVGVSYNSPLHF; CDR3 DNA: TGCGCCAGCAGTCAATCGAGGCAGGGGGGGGTCGGAGTCTCCTATAATTCACCCCTCCACTTT
V gene: TRBV19; D gene: TRBD2; J gene: TRBJ2-1; clone size: NA; CDR3 length: 15; CDR3 protein: CASTLTSGTYNEQFF; CDR3 DNA: TGTGCCAGTACCCTGACTAGCGGGACCTACAATGAGCAGTTCTTC
V gene: TRBV24-1; D gene: NA; J gene: TRBJ2-2; clone size: many; CDR3 length: 17; CDR3 protein: CATSDLHGAENTGELFF; CDR3 DNA: TGTGCCACCAGTGATTTGCATGGGGCGGAAAACACCGGGGAGCTGTTTTTT
V gene: TRBV27; D gene: TRBD1; J gene: TRBJ1-1; clone size: few; CDR3 length: 16; CDR3 protein: CASSSDYGQGETEAFF; CDR3 DNA: TGTGCCAGCAGTTCGGACTACGGACAGGGGGAGACTGAAGCTTTCTTT
V gene: TRBV19; D gene: NA; J gene: TRBJ1-2; clone size: many; CDR3 length: 13; CDR3 protein: CASSGPGRVGYTF; CDR3 DNA: TGTGCCAGTTCCGGCCCAGGGAGGGTTGGCTACACCTTC
V gene: TRBV18; D gene: TRBD1; J gene: TRBJ2-7; clone size: many; CDR3 length: 13; CDR3 protein: CASSGDSPYEQYF; CDR3 DNA: TGTGCCAGCTCAGGGGACAGCCCCTACGAGCAGTACTTC
V gene: TRBV7-9; D gene: TRBD1; J gene: TRBJ2-7; clone size: many; CDR3 length: 16; CDR3 protein: CASSVYRDRLPHEQYF; CDR3 DNA: TGTGCCAGCAGCGTTTACCGGGACAGGCTTCCCCACGAGCAGTACTTC
V gene: TRBV29-1; D gene: TRBD1; J gene: TRBJ2-2; clone size: many; CDR3 length: 14; CDR3 protein: CSVPDRENTGELFF; CDR3 DNA: TGCAGCGTCCCGGACAGGGAGAACACCGGGGAGCTGTTTTTT
V gene: TRBV5-5; D gene: TRBD1; J gene: TRBJ1-5; clone size: many; CDR3 length: 15; CDR3 protein: CASSLVGGSPKPQHF; CDR3 DNA: TGTGCCAGCAGCTTGGTAGGGGGCAGTCCTAAGCCCCAGCATTTT
V gene: TRBV6-2/TRBV6-3; D gene: NA; J gene: TRBJ1-2; clone size: many; CDR3 length: 14; CDR3 protein: CASSSHFGVRGYTF; CDR3 DNA: TGTGCCAGCAGTTCCCACTTCGGAGTCCGTGGCTACACCTTC
V gene: TRBV20-1; D gene: TRBD2; J gene: TRBJ2-3; clone size: many; CDR3 length: 16; CDR3 protein: CSARPSSGRVRDTQYF; CDR3 DNA: TGCAGTGCTAGACCCTCTAGCGGGAGAGTACGTGATACGCAGTATTTT
V gene: TRBV7-9; D gene: TRBD2; J gene: TRBJ2-1; clone size: few; CDR3 length: 20; CDR3 protein: CVSSAVQGASGPAQGYEQFF; CDR3 DNA: TGTGTCAGCAGCGCAGTACAAGGGGCTAGCGGGCCGGCCCAAGGGTATGAGCAGTTCTTC
V gene: TRBV5-1; D gene: NA; J gene: TRBJ2-7; clone size: many; CDR3 length: 12; CDR3 protein: CASRLQGYEQYF; CDR3 DNA: TGCGCCAGCAGACTTCAGGGCTACGAGCAGTACTTC
V gene: TRBV5-5; D gene: NA; J gene: TRBJ2-1; clone size: many; CDR3 length: 14; CDR3 protein: CASSLYLGSNEQFF; CDR3 DNA: TGTGCCAGCAGCTTGTATCTCGGGAGCAATGAGCAGTTCTTC
V gene: TRBV10-3; D gene: NA; J gene: TRBJ2-7; clone size: many; CDR3 length: 13; CDR3 protein: CANGKGGGYEQYF; CDR3 DNA: TGTGCCAACGGCAAGGGAGGCGGATACGAGCAGTACTTC
V gene: TRBV29-1; D gene: TRBD1; J gene: TRBJ1-3; clone size: NA; CDR3 length: 14; CDR3 protein: CSVPGQESGNTIYF; CDR3 DNA: TGCAGCGTCCCGGGACAGGAGTCTGGAAACACCATATATTTT
V gene: TRBV12-3/TRBV12-4; D gene: TRBD1; J gene: TRBJ2-2; clone size: many; CDR3 length: 20; CDR3 protein: CASSLNNRGQGFANTGELFF; CDR3 DNA: TGTGCCAGCAGTTTAAATAATAGGGGACAGGGCTTCGCAAACACCGGGGAGCTGTTTTTT
V gene: TRBV28; D gene: NA; J gene: TRBJ1-1; clone size: NA; CDR3 length: 16; CDR3 protein: CASSLQPAGDPLQAFF; CDR3 DNA: TGTGCCAGCAGTTTACAACCGGCAGGAGACCCCCTCCAAGCTTTCTTT
V gene: TRBV28; D gene: NA; J gene: TRBJ2-7; clone size: many; CDR3 length: 15; CDR3 protein: CASSLISVPSYEQYF; CDR3 DNA: TGTGCCAGCAGTTTAATCTCAGTTCCCTCCTACGAGCAGTACTTC
V gene: TRBV7-2; D gene: NA; J gene: TRBJ1-6; clone size: medium-sized; CDR3 length: 14; CDR3 protein: CASSPRQINSPLHF; CDR3 DNA: TGTGCCAGCAGCCCAAGACAGATTAATTCACCCCTCCACTTT
V gene: TRBV6-2/TRBV6-3; D gene: NA; J gene: TRBJ2-3; clone size: many; CDR3 length: 14; CDR3 protein: CASSGHPNTDTQYF; CDR3 DNA: TGTGCCAGCAGCGGACACCCAAACACAGATACGCAGTATTTT
V gene: TRBV4-3; D gene: TRBD2; J gene: TRBJ2-2; clone size: many; CDR3 length: 16; CDR3 protein: CASSHRLAGGSGELFF; CDR3 DNA: TGCGCCAGCAGCCATAGACTAGCGGGAGGGTCCGGGGAGCTGTTTTTT
V gene: TRBV28; D gene: NA; J gene: TRBJ2-3; clone size: many; CDR3 length: 15; CDR3 protein: CASSSRTSSTDTQYF; CDR3 DNA: TGTGCCAGCAGTTCTAGAACTAGTTCCACAGATACGCAGTATTTT
V gene: TRBV27; D gene: NA; J gene: TRBJ1-5; clone size: many; CDR3 length: 13; CDR3 protein: CASSHRDNQPQHF; CDR3 DNA: TGTGCCAGCAGCCACAGGGACAATCAGCCCCAGCATTTT
V gene: TRBV10-3; D gene: TRBD1; J gene: TRBJ2-2; clone size: many; CDR3 length: 15; CDR3 protein: CAISGTAESAGELFF; CDR3 DNA: TGTGCCATCAGCGGGACAGCCGAAAGTGCCGGGGAGCTGTTTTTT
V gene: TRBV13; D gene: TRBD1; J gene: TRBJ1-6; clone size: many; CDR3 length: 15; CDR3 protein: CASSSETGKSSPLHF; CDR3 DNA: TGTGCCAGCAGCTCAGAGACAGGGAAGAGTTCACCCCTCCACTTT
V gene: TRBV20-1; D gene: NA; J gene: TRBJ2-3; clone size: NA; CDR3 length: 15; CDR3 protein: CSAGRMTRSADTQYF; CDR3 DNA: TGCAGTGCTGGGCGCATGACTAGGTCAGCAGATACGCAGTATTTT
V gene: TRBV2; D gene: TRBD1; J gene: TRBJ2-7; clone size: many; CDR3 length: 15; CDR3 protein: CASSETGQGIYEQYF; CDR3 DNA: TGTGCCAGCAGTGAAACGGGACAGGGGATCTACGAGCAGTACTTC
V gene: TRBV7-8; D gene: TRBD2; J gene: TRBJ2-5; clone size: few; CDR3 length: 14; CDR3 protein: CASSLILGGETQYF; CDR3 DNA: TGTGCCAGCAGCTTAATCCTGGGAGGGGAGACCCAGTACTTC
V gene: TRBV14; D gene: NA; J gene: TRBJ2-5; clone size: many; CDR3 length: 13; CDR3 protein: CASSRWSGETQYF; CDR3 DNA: TGTGCCAGCAGCCGCTGGAGTGGGGAGACCCAGTACTTC